These 16 T cell receptor beta chains were sequenced from one sample in a study of blood T cell repertoires in COVID-19 (dated by TCRdb to the early 2020s). Library construction relied on the immunoSEQ multiplex PCR assay. Here the immuneACCESS table is served through TCRdb, limited to in-frame sequences with V and J called. Missing clones are a known gap in these copies; in checked studies unresolved V genes cover under half, and the rest lacks a known reason. The sample profile shows more than 200,000 clones; 88% of them were found once. Around 0.72% of the sample goes to the ten largest clones. Material: peripheral blood. The receptors derive from a man between 40 and 49 years old with acute or convalescent COVID-19.

The rearrangement links TRBV2 to TRBJ2-1, with 11 bases aligning to TRBD2. Per germline, CDR1 SNHLY and CDR2 FYNNEI. V lost 5 bases and J lost 8; bases outside the gene matches: 14. The length of the CDR3 is 17 residues. CDR3 sequence (DNA): TGTGCCAGCAGTACTCGTACTAGCGGGAGCGACAGGGATGAGCAGTTCTTC. This gives the protein CASSTRTSGSDRDEQFF.

This clone was seen a handful of times. This chain connects TRBV7-9 to TRBJ2-5, with D tentatively TRBD2 (5 bases). Trimming took 5 bases from V and 5 from J, leaving 18 bases between them. The CDR3 has 15 amino acids. The germline gives CDR1 SEHNR, CDR2 FQNEAQ (reference sequence). The CDR3 nucleotides are TGTGCCAGCAGCCCTCGTTTGAGTTGGGAGGAGACCCAGTACTTC. As protein: CASSPRLSWEETQYF. Filled out from reference TRBV7-9 and TRBJ2-5, the complete variable domain reads DTGVSQNPRHKITKRGQNVTFRCDPISEHNRLYWYRQTLGQGPEFLTYFQNEAQLEKSRLLSDRFSAERPKGSFSTLEIQRTEQGDSAMYLCASSPRLSWEETQYFGPGTRLLVL.

As for this clone: This specimen includes other DNA sequences encoding the same CDR3. The chain is built from TRBV4-1 and TRBJ2-3; 12 positions agree with TRBD2. Looked up from germline, CDR1 is MGHRA and CDR2 is YSYEKL. CDR3 length equals 17 residues. Trimming took 0 bases from V and 5 from J; bases not matched to a gene: 6. As DNA, the CDR3 is TGCGCCAGCAGCCAAGATCTAGCGGGAGGGCCCGAAGATACGCAGTATTTT. It specifies CASSQDLAGGPEDTQYF.

The chain is built from TRBV11-2 and TRBJ2-7, with D possibly being TRBD2 (6 bases). The CDR3 spans 17 residues. Trimming left V 1 base short and J 0 bases short, with 16 bases between. Germline lookup yields CDR1 SGHAT and CDR2 FQNNGV. CDR3 bases: TGTGCCAGCAGCTTAGTTCTATCTAGCGAGGACTCCTACGAGCAGTACTTC. Amino acids: CASSLVLSSEDSYEQYF.

The chain has TRBV15 and TRBJ1-5, with TRBD1 matching over 8 bases. Germline V gene lookup returns CDR1 LNHNV and CDR2 YYDKDF (reference sequence). Losses at the gene ends were 2 bases for V and 5 bases for J; bases not matched to a gene: 8. The CDR3 has 16 amino acids. The DNA for the CDR3 is TGTGCCACCAGCAGAACTCCGGACAGGGCGCATCAGCCCCAGCATTTT. Encoded protein: CATSRTPDRAHQPQHF.

The chain combines TRBV29-1 with TRBJ1-5; 8 bases agree with TRBD1. V lost 7 bases to trimming and J lost 5 bases; unmatched junction nucleotides: 7. Per germline, CDR1 SQVTM and CDR2 ANQGSEA. The CDR3 has 13 residues. CDR3 DNA sequence: TGCAGCGCCGTAGGGACAGGAGATCAGCCCCAGCATTTT. The encoded protein is CSAVGTGDQPQHF.

Concerning this clone: Different DNA sequences within this sample yield the same CDR3. The V and J genes are TRBV5-4 and TRBJ2-3; TRBD2 aligns across 10 bases. The CDR3 runs 15 residues. The junction had 2 bases not matched to a gene; V was cut back by 3 bases and J by 1 base. Germline V lookup: CDR1 SGHNT, CDR2 YYREEE (reference sequence). For the CDR3, the DNA is TGTGCCAGCAGCTCTGGACTAGCGGGCACAGATACGCAGTATTTT. It is translated as CASSSGLAGTDTQYF.

The V gene is TRBV5-1, the J gene TRBJ2-5; 12 positions match TRBD1. The CDR3 totals 18 residues. V was pared by 0 bases and J by 1 base, with 7 bases of the junction left unmatched. Germline CDR1 is SGHRS and CDR2 is YFSETQ. In DNA, the CDR3 is TGCGCCAGCAGCTTGGTTAGGGACAGGGGGCCTCTCCAAGAGACCCAGTACTTC. This encodes CASSLVRDRGPLQETQYF.

This chain connects TRBV29-1 to TRBJ2-1; D might be TRBD2 (6 bases). V lost 5 bases to trimming and J lost 8 bases, with 10 bases between them. The CDR3 length is 11 residues. CDR1 SQVTM and CDR2 ANQGSEA come from the germline V gene. The CDR3 DNA reads as TGCAGCGTTTCGGGGGTCCATGAGCAGTTCTTC. This translates into CSVSGVHEQFF.

The chain employs TRBV7-9 and TRBJ2-3; TRBD1 agrees at 11 bases. This CDR3 contains 16 residues. From germline, CDR1 is SEHNR and CDR2 FQNEAQ (reference sequence). After removal of 4 bases from V and 4 bases from J, the junction contained 7 bases not matched to a gene. The CDR3 region has the DNA TGTGCCAGCAGCTGGGGACAGGGGGACCTGGCAGATACGCAGTATTTT. Translation: CASSWGQGDLADTQYF.

The CDR3 spells CASSFNRGDTEAFF. Here the CDR3 DNA reads TGTGCCAGCAGCTTTAATAGGGGTGACACTGAAGCTTTCTTT. V is TRBV11-2 and J is TRBJ1-1; D possibly corresponds to TRBD1 (5 bases). The V end lost 3 bases, the J end lost 3 bases, and 11 bases lay between the germline ends. This CDR3 has 14 amino acids. Germline-derived CDR1 and CDR2 are SGHAT and FQNNGV.

The chain has TRBV7-2 and TRBJ1-5, with D uncertain. Deletions cut 6 bases from V and 9 bases from J, with 15 bases between. From germline, CDR1 is SGHTA and CDR2 FQGNSA. CDR3 size: 13 residues. CDR3: CASSPDGDRPQHF. CDR3 DNA: TGTGCCAGCAGTCCGGACGGGGATCGGCCCCAGCATTTT.

V and J are TRBV6-5 and TRBJ1-3, with 8 bases lining up with TRBD1. The germline V gene encodes CDR1 MNHEY and CDR2 SVGAGI. The CDR3 runs 15 residues. V lost 5 bases, J lost 0 bases, and 3 bases stayed unmatched. CDR3 sequence (DNA): TGTGCCAGCAGTCGACAGGGGACCTCTGGAAACACCATATATTTT. This encodes CASSRQGTSGNTIYF.

The V call is TRBV6-5, the J call TRBJ2-7; 8 bases line up with TRBD2. The germline V gene encodes CDR1 MNHEY and CDR2 SVGAGI. The CDR3 runs to 15 residues. V was clipped by 0 bases and J by 2 bases; unmatched bases: 3. CDR3 bases: TGTGCCAGCAGTTACTCGAGCGGGAGAGCCTACGAGCAGTACTTC. It is translated as CASSYSSGRAYEQYF.

DNA of the CDR3: TGTGCCAGTACGCGGGGTGACAGGGAGGGCAATCAGCCCCAGCATTTT. This codes for CASTRGDREGNQPQHF. This rearrangement joins TRBV19 to TRBJ1-5; 7 bases map to TRBD1. Losses at the gene ends were 7 bases for V and 2 bases for J; bases not matched to a gene: 11. Looked up from germline, CDR1 is LNHDA and CDR2 is SQIVND (reference sequence). The CDR3 has 16 residues. The complete variable domain, with remaining parts taken from reference TRBV19 and TRBJ1-5, reads DGGITQSPKYLFRKEGQNVTLSCEQNLNHDAMYWYRQDPGQGLRLIYYSQIVNDFQKGDIAEGYSVSREKKESFPLTVTSAQKNPTAFYLCASTRGDREGNQPQHFGDGTRLSIL.

The rearrangement uses TRBV19 and TRBJ2-7; 8 nucleotides agree with TRBD1. The V segment lost 1 base and the J segment 2 bases; nucleotides outside the gene matches: 10. Germline CDR1 reads LNHDA; CDR2 reads SQIVND (reference sequence). This CDR3 has 17 amino acids. In DNA form, the CDR3 reads TGTGCCAGTAGTATAGGTGCCGGGGCAGGGGGCGCCTACGAGCAGTACTTC. This gives the protein CASSIGAGAGGAYEQYF.